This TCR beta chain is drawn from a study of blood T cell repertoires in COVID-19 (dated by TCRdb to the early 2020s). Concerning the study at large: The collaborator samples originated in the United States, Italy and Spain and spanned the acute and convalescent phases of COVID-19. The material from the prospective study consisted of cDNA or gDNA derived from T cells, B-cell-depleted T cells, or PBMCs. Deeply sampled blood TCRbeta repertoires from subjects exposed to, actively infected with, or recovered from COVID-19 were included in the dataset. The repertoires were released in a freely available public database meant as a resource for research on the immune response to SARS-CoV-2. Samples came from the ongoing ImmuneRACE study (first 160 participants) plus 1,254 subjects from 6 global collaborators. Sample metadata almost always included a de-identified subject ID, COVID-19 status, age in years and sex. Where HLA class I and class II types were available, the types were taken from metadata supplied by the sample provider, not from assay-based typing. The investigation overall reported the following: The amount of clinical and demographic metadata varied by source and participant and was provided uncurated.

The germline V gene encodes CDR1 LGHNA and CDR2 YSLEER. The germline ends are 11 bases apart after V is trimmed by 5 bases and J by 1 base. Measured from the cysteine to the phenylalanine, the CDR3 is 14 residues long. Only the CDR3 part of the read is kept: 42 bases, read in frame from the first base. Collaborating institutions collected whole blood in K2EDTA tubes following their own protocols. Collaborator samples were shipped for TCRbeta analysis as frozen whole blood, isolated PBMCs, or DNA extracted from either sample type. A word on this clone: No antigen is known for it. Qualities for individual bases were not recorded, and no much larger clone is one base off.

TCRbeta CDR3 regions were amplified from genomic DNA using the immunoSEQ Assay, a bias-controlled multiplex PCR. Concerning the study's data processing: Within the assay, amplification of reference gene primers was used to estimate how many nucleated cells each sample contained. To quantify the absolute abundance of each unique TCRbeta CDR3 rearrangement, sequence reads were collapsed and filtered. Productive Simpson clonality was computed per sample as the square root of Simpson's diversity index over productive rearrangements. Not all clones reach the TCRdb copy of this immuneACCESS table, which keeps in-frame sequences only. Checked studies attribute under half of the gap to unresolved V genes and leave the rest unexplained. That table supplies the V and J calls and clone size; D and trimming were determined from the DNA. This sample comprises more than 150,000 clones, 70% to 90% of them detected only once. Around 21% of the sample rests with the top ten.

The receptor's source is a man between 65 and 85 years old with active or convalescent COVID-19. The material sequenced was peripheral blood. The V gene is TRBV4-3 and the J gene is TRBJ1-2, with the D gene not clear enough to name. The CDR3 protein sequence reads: CASSSKSGNYGYTF. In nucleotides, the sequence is TGCGCCAGCAGCTCAAAATCGGGTAACTATGGCTACACCTTC.